This is a list of T cell receptor beta chains from one sample in a study of blood T cell repertoires in COVID-19. The protocol was immunoSEQ multiplex PCR, while the TCRdb copy is restricted to in-frame clones and leaves out a portion. The repertoire holds tens of thousands of clones, with roughly 80% as singletons. Sequences were obtained from peripheral blood. Receptors originate from a woman of 80 years or more with acute or convalescent COVID-19. Both conserved end residues are part of each CDR3. Fields, in order: D gene, V gene, CDR3 protein. D genes are given only for firm matches.

>TRBD1|TRBV10-2
CASYIGQGASGANVLTF
>.|TRBV10-3
CATGTNEKLFF
>.|TRBV6-5
CASGVPTGVFNEQFF
>.|TRBV10-2
CASSESGRDSGNTIYF
>.|TRBV19
CASSYRTRVDNEQFF
>TRBD2|TRBV3-1/TRBV3-2
CASSQVASGGQETQYF
>.|TRBV19
CASSNRVNSYGYTF
>TRBD1|TRBV10-3
CATDRGLTDTQYF
>TRBD1|TRBV28
CASSRDRGTDTQYF
>.|TRBV6-5
CASTKWGGSDEQYF
>.|TRBV2
CASSVVRAGNEQFF
>TRBD2|TRBV10-3
CAIEREGTQYF
>.|TRBV6-6
CASSATGIYEQYF
>TRBD1|TRBV20-1
CSGQGAAEAFF
>TRBD1|TRBV6-6
CASSQLSGQGPSGANVLTF
>TRBD1|TRBV2
CASSATGKLFF
>TRBD2|TRBV13
CASSSIGSGGDYEQYF
>TRBD1|TRBV28
CASSLSSTGAKGYTF
>.|TRBV6-5
CASSFYVADEKLFF
>TRBD1|TRBV7-2
CASSLVGGEAYGYTF
>.|TRBV7-2
CASSIVLRGARGYGYTF
>.|TRBV5-1
CASSLDRATYGYTF
>.|TRBV3-1/TRBV3-2
CASSQGQPNSPLHF
>TRBD1|TRBV6-5
CASSYSGQDGGKAFF
>TRBD1|TRBV4-1
CASSQDGNRGLETQYF
>.|TRBV10-3
CAITAQGSSGNTIYF
>.|TRBV18
CASSPRAPGLTYNEQFF
>.|TRBV30
CAWSPDSSRTGYTF
>TRBD1|TRBV18
CASSPGTGMRETQYF